These T cell receptor beta chains were read from a single sample in a study of shared clonotypes between healthy human individuals. Measured with immunoSEQ multiplex PCR; TCRdb has only the in-frame clones, and not every one. Of approximately 2.4 million clones in the sample, approximately 94% were seen once. Sequencing was performed on naive CD4+ T cells sorted from blood. The receptors derive from a young man in good health. CDR3s include the opening cysteine and the closing phenylalanine or tryptophan. Each record gives: clone size, V gene, J gene, D gene, CDR3 DNA, CDR3 protein. D genes are given only for firm matches. Size is stated for part of the rows, as once, few or many counts, or as a class when the clone is expanded.

clone size: NA; V gene: TRBV4-1; J gene: TRBJ2-7; D gene: NA; CDR3 DNA: TGCGCCAGCAGCCAAGGGCCCGGAGGGAGCTCCTACGAGCAGTACTTC; CDR3 protein: CASSQGPGGSSYEQYF
clone size: NA; V gene: TRBV10-2; J gene: TRBJ1-1; D gene: TRBD1; CDR3 DNA: TGCGCCAGCAGTGAGTCCGACAGGGTTGAAGCTTTCTTT; CDR3 protein: CASSESDRVEAFF
clone size: NA; V gene: TRBV27; J gene: TRBJ2-7; D gene: TRBD2; CDR3 DNA: TGTGCCAGCAGTTTTCTAGCGGGGGGTTACGAGCAGTACTTC; CDR3 protein: CASSFLAGGYEQYF
clone size: NA; V gene: TRBV5-6; J gene: TRBJ2-5; D gene: NA; CDR3 DNA: TGTGCCAGCAGCTTCCAGGGAGGAGAGACCCAGTACTTC; CDR3 protein: CASSFQGGETQYF
clone size: NA; V gene: TRBV5-1; J gene: TRBJ1-1; D gene: NA; CDR3 DNA: TGCGCCAGCAGCGCCATGGGGACGAACACTGAAGCTTTCTTT; CDR3 protein: CASSAMGTNTEAFF
clone size: NA; V gene: TRBV19; J gene: TRBJ1-1; D gene: NA; CDR3 DNA: TGTGCCAGTAGTTGGAGGAACACTGAAGCTTTCTTT; CDR3 protein: CASSWRNTEAFF
clone size: NA; V gene: TRBV28; J gene: TRBJ1-2; D gene: NA; CDR3 DNA: TGTGCCAGCAGTCCGACCGTTAGTGTGGCCGGCTACACCTTC; CDR3 protein: CASSPTVSVAGYTF
clone size: NA; V gene: TRBV7-6; J gene: TRBJ2-2; D gene: NA; CDR3 DNA: TGTGCCAGCAGACGCTCCTCGAACACCGGGGAGCTGTTTTTT; CDR3 protein: CASRRSSNTGELFF
clone size: NA; V gene: TRBV7-2; J gene: TRBJ1-1; D gene: TRBD1; CDR3 DNA: TGTGCCAGCAGCCTGCTGATGACAGGGATTGCTGAAGCTTTCTTT; CDR3 protein: CASSLLMTGIAEAFF
clone size: NA; V gene: TRBV7-9; J gene: TRBJ1-6; D gene: NA; CDR3 DNA: TGTGCCAGCAGCTTAGGAGAACTCTCCTATAATTCACCCCTCCACTTT; CDR3 protein: CASSLGELSYNSPLHF
clone size: NA; V gene: TRBV6-1; J gene: TRBJ2-1; D gene: NA; CDR3 DNA: TGTGCCAGCTGCCCCCTCGGTAGCGGCAATGAGCAGTTCTTC; CDR3 protein: CASCPLGSGNEQFF
clone size: once; V gene: TRBV11-3; J gene: TRBJ2-3; D gene: NA; CDR3 DNA: TGTGCCAGCAGCTTCCAGGGAACAGATACGCAGTATTTT; CDR3 protein: CASSFQGTDTQYF
clone size: NA; V gene: TRBV2; J gene: TRBJ2-3; D gene: NA; CDR3 DNA: TGTGCCAGCAGTAGGGCTTTCAGCTTCACAGATACGCAGTATTTT; CDR3 protein: CASSRAFSFTDTQYF
clone size: NA; V gene: TRBV27; J gene: TRBJ1-6; D gene: NA; CDR3 DNA: TGTGCCAGCAGTTTAGGGGCTCTAGGCGGCGTTAATTCACCCCTCCACTTT; CDR3 protein: CASSLGALGGVNSPLHF
clone size: NA; V gene: TRBV6-1; J gene: TRBJ1-1; D gene: NA; CDR3 DNA: TGTGCCAGCGGCAGGAACACTGAAGCTTTCTTT; CDR3 protein: CASGRNTEAFF
clone size: NA; V gene: TRBV29-1; J gene: TRBJ1-2; D gene: NA; CDR3 DNA: TGCAGCGTTGAAGTTGGCCAGGCCCTCACTTACACCTTC; CDR3 protein: CSVEVGQALTYTF
clone size: NA; V gene: TRBV10-3; J gene: TRBJ2-5; D gene: NA; CDR3 DNA: TGTGCCACCCGACGGGATCAAGAGACCCAGTACTTC; CDR3 protein: CATRRDQETQYF
clone size: NA; V gene: TRBV6-1; J gene: TRBJ2-3; D gene: NA; CDR3 DNA: TGTGCCAGCTTCGGGACTTACACAGATACGCAGTATTTT; CDR3 protein: CASFGTYTDTQYF
clone size: NA; V gene: TRBV30; J gene: TRBJ1-3; D gene: TRBD1; CDR3 DNA: TGTGCCTGGATCTCCAAAAAGGGACAGGGAGGAAACACCATATATTTT; CDR3 protein: CAWISKKGQGGNTIYF
clone size: NA; V gene: TRBV5-4; J gene: TRBJ2-7; D gene: TRBD1; CDR3 DNA: TGTGCCAGCAGCTGGGTGGTTAAGGACAGGGGTTCCTACGAGCAGTACTTC; CDR3 protein: CASSWVVKDRGSYEQYF
clone size: NA; V gene: TRBV7-9; J gene: TRBJ2-1; D gene: TRBD2; CDR3 DNA: TGTGCCAGCAGCGTAACTAGCGGGGCCTACAATGAGCAGTTCTTC; CDR3 protein: CASSVTSGAYNEQFF
clone size: few; V gene: TRBV5-1; J gene: TRBJ2-3; D gene: NA; CDR3 DNA: TGCGCCAGCAGCTCGGTACCCAGGGGTAGCACAGATACGCAGTATTTT; CDR3 protein: CASSSVPRGSTDTQYF
clone size: NA; V gene: TRBV9; J gene: TRBJ2-5; D gene: TRBD2; CDR3 DNA: TGTGCCAGCAGCGTAGGTAGCGGGGGTGAGACCCAGTACTTC; CDR3 protein: CASSVGSGGETQYF
clone size: NA; V gene: TRBV6-5; J gene: TRBJ2-5; D gene: TRBD1; CDR3 DNA: TGTGCCAGCAGAACAGGGGAGGAGACCCAGTACTTC; CDR3 protein: CASRTGEETQYF
clone size: NA; V gene: TRBV9; J gene: TRBJ2-6; D gene: NA; CDR3 DNA: TGTGCCAGCAGCGTAGCCGGGCTCGGGGCCAACGTCCTGACTTTC; CDR3 protein: CASSVAGLGANVLTF
clone size: NA; V gene: TRBV6-1; J gene: TRBJ2-6; D gene: TRBD1; CDR3 DNA: TGTGCCAGCAGTGGACAGGGGGCGCCTGGGGCCAACGTCCTGACTTTC; CDR3 protein: CASSGQGAPGANVLTF
clone size: NA; V gene: TRBV11-1; J gene: TRBJ2-2; D gene: TRBD1; CDR3 DNA: TGTGCCAGCAGCTTATGGCAGGGGGCGGGCACCGGGGAGCTGTTTTTT; CDR3 protein: CASSLWQGAGTGELFF
clone size: few; V gene: TRBV19; J gene: TRBJ1-6; D gene: NA; CDR3 DNA: TGTGCCAGTAGTGTCCAGGGGACCAATTCACCCCTCCACTTT; CDR3 protein: CASSVQGTNSPLHF
clone size: NA; V gene: TRBV14; J gene: TRBJ1-6; D gene: NA; CDR3 DNA: TGTGCCAGTTCGACGATGGGGCCACCCTTAAATTCACCCCTCCACTTT; CDR3 protein: CASSTMGPPLNSPLHF
clone size: NA; V gene: TRBV6-5; J gene: TRBJ2-5; D gene: NA; CDR3 DNA: TGTGCCAGCAGCAGGGACCAAGAGACCCAGTACTTC; CDR3 protein: CASSRDQETQYF
clone size: once; V gene: TRBV30; J gene: TRBJ2-5; D gene: TRBD2; CDR3 DNA: TGTGCCTGGTCCTCGGGACTAGCGGGTCAGCCGGGGACCCAGTACTTC; CDR3 protein: CAWSSGLAGQPGTQYF
clone size: NA; V gene: TRBV18; J gene: TRBJ1-5; D gene: TRBD1; CDR3 DNA: TGTGCCAGCTCACCACCCGGGACAGTACATCAGCCCCAGCATTTT; CDR3 protein: CASSPPGTVHQPQHF
clone size: NA; V gene: TRBV7-9; J gene: TRBJ2-7; D gene: NA; CDR3 DNA: TGTGCCAGCAGCTTAGGGGGGGCCTCCTACGAGCAGTACTTC; CDR3 protein: CASSLGGASYEQYF
clone size: NA; V gene: TRBV7-2; J gene: TRBJ2-7; D gene: NA; CDR3 DNA: TGTGCCAGCAGCTTAGATTCAGAGCAGTACTTC; CDR3 protein: CASSLDSEQYF
clone size: NA; V gene: TRBV5-8; J gene: TRBJ2-5; D gene: TRBD1; CDR3 DNA: TGTGCCAGCAGCCCGGGACAGAAAGAGACCCAGTACTTC; CDR3 protein: CASSPGQKETQYF
clone size: NA; V gene: TRBV18; J gene: TRBJ2-7; D gene: NA; CDR3 DNA: TGTGCCAGCTCAACTCCCTACGAGCAGTACTTC; CDR3 protein: CASSTPYEQYF
clone size: NA; V gene: TRBV11-3; J gene: TRBJ2-7; D gene: TRBD2; CDR3 DNA: TGTGCCAGCAGCCCGGGGGAGGGGAGGACCTACGAGCAGTACTTC; CDR3 protein: CASSPGEGRTYEQYF
clone size: NA; V gene: TRBV6-5; J gene: TRBJ1-5; D gene: TRBD1; CDR3 DNA: TGTGCCAGCAGGGTCCGGGACAGGGCGACTCAGCCCCAGCATTTT; CDR3 protein: CASRVRDRATQPQHF
clone size: NA; V gene: TRBV10-3; J gene: TRBJ1-6; D gene: TRBD1; CDR3 DNA: TGTGCCATCAGCCCAGGGGGCGACAGAAATTCACCCCTCCACTTT; CDR3 protein: CAISPGGDRNSPLHF
clone size: NA; V gene: TRBV15; J gene: TRBJ2-3; D gene: NA; CDR3 DNA: TGTGCCACCAGCAGAGATAGTAACGCAGATACGCAGTATTTT; CDR3 protein: CATSRDSNADTQYF
clone size: once; V gene: TRBV19; J gene: TRBJ2-5; D gene: TRBD1; CDR3 DNA: TGTGCCAGTAGACCCTCAGGGACAGGGGATGAGACCCAGTACTTC; CDR3 protein: CASRPSGTGDETQYF
clone size: NA; V gene: TRBV30; J gene: TRBJ1-4; D gene: NA; CDR3 DNA: TGTGCCTGGAGTGTACTGGCTGGGGCTAATGAAAAACTGTTTTTT; CDR3 protein: CAWSVLAGANEKLFF
clone size: NA; V gene: TRBV2; J gene: TRBJ1-2; D gene: TRBD1; CDR3 DNA: TGTGCCAGCGAAAACCGGGACAGGAGAGGCTACACCTTC; CDR3 protein: CASENRDRRGYTF